This T cell receptor (beta chain) was captured in a study of T cell repertoires in cytomegalovirus infection. Note on this clonotype: The antigen remains undetermined.

TCRdb processed the reads anew with MiXCR; each CDR3 protein has one entry. Of around 900,000 distinct CDR3 sequences in the sample, under 40% were seen once. Study results and caveats: In two of eight donors, the top clonotype was HLA-C-restricted CMV-specific.

With V trimmed by 5 bases and J by 6 bases, 4 bases remained unmatched. From germline, CDR1 is LNHDA and CDR2 SQIVND (reference sequence). There are 14 residues in the CDR3. This receptor was identified in a human donor in good health (CMV status not recorded). Some clones in this sample may be carry-over from other donors' samples. Specimen: cultured CD8+ T cells from PBMCs, collected from culture after CMV antigen stimulation. This chain uses TRBV19 with TRBJ2-2, with 9 nucleotides matching TRBD1. In DNA form, the CDR3 reads TGTGCCAGTAGTTTTACAGGGGGCTCCGGGGAGCTGTTTTTT. Amino acid sequence: CASSFTGGSGELFF.